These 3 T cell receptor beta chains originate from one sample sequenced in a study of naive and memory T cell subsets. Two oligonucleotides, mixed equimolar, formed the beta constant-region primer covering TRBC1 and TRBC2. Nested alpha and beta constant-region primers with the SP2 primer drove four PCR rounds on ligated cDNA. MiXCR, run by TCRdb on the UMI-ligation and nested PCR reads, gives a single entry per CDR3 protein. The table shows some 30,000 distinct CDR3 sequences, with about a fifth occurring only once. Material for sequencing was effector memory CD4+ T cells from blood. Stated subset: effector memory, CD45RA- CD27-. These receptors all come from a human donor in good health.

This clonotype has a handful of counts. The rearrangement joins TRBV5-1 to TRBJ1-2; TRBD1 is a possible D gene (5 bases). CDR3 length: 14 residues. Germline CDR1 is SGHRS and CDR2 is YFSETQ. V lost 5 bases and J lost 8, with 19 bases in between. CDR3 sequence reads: CASRSGASTGGYTF. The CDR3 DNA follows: TGCGCCAGCAGATCCGGGGCCTCAACGGGCGGCTACACCTTC.

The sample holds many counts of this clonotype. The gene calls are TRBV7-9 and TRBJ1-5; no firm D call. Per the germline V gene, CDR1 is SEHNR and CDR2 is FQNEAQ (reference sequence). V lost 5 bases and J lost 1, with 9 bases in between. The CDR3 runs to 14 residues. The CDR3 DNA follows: TGTGCCAGCAGCGACGACTTAAGCAATCAGCCCCAGCATTTT. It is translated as CASSDDLSNQPQHF. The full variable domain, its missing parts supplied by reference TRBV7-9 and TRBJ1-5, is DTGVSQNPRHKITKRGQNVTFRCDPISEHNRLYWYRQTLGQGPEFLTYFQNEAQLEKSRLLSDRFSAERPKGSFSTLEIQRTEQGDSAMYLCASSDDLSNQPQHFGDGTRLSIL.

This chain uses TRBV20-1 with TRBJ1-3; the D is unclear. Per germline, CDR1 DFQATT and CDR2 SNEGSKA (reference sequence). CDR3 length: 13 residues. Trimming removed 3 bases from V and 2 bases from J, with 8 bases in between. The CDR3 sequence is CSASFSTGNTIYF. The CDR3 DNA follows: TGCAGTGCTAGTTTTAGTACTGGAAACACCATATATTTT.